Detailed here is one TCR beta chain. This entry belongs to a study of blood T cell repertoires in COVID-19. About the study: From the United States, Italy and Spain came samples of acute and convalescent COVID-19.

Authors' methods: Scientists estimated how many nucleated cells there were by amplifying reference gene primers. Assay: immunoSEQ multiplex PCR; the TCRdb copy retains only in-frame clones and omits some. D and trimming come from the DNA, and the V and J calls and clone size come from that table. The table includes 39,000 or so clones, approximately 82% detected once. The CDR3 is 13 residues long. V was shortened by 0 bases and J by 2 bases, with 4 bases between the two germline ends. CDR1 and CDR2 (germline): LGHDT, YNNKEL (reference sequence). This chain links TRBV3-1 (or the pseudogene TRBV3-2) with TRBJ1-2; no clear D. Material: peripheral blood. The TCR was taken from a woman of 80 years or more with active or convalescent COVID-19. The CDR3 nucleotides are TGTGCCAGCAGCCAAGACGGGAACTATGGCTACACCTTC. This encodes CASSQDGNYGYTF.